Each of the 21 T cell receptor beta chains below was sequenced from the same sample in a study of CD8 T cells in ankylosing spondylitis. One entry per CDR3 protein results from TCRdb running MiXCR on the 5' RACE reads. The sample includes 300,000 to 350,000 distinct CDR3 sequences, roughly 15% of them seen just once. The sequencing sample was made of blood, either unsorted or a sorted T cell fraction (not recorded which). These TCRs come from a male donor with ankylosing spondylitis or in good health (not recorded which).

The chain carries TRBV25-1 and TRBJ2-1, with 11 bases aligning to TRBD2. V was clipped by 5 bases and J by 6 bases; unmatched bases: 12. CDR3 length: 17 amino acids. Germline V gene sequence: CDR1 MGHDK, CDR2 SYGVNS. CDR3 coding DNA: TGTGCCAGCAGTCCACGACAGACTAGCGGGACCTCCAATGAGCAGTTCTTC. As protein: CASSPRQTSGTSNEQFF.

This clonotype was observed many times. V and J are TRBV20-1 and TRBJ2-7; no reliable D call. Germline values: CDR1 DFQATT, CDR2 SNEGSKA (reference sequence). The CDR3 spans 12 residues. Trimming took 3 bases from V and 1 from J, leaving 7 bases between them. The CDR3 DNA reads TGCAGTGCTAGGTTGCGTTCCTACGAGCAGTACTTC. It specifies CSARLRSYEQYF.

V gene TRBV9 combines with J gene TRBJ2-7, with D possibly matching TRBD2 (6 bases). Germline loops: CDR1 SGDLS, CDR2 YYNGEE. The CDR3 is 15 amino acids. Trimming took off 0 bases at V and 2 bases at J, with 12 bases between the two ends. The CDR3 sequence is CASSVGGVMTYEQYF. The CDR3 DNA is TGTGCCAGCAGCGTAGGCGGGGTGATGACCTACGAGCAGTACTTC.

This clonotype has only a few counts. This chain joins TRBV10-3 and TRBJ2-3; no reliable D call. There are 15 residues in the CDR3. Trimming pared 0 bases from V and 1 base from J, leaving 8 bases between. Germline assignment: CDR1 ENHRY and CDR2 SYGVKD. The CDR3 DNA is TGTGCCATCAGTGAGTCGGCGGAGCGCACAGATACGCAGTATTTT. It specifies CAISESAERTDTQYF.

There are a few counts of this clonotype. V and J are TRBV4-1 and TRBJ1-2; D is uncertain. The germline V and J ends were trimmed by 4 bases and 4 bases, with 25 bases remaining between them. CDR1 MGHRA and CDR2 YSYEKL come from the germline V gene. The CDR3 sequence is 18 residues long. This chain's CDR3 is CASSPTDHPGSLGYGYTF. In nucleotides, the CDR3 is TGCGCCAGCAGCCCGACTGACCATCCCGGGTCCCTAGGCTATGGCTACACCTTC.

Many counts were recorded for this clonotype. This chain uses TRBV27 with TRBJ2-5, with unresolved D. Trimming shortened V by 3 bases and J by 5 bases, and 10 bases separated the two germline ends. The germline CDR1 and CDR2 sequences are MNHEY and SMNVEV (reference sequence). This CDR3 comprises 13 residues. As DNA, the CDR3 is TGTGCCAGCAGTTTTAAGGGCAGGGAGACCCAGTACTTC. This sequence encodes CASSFKGRETQYF.

The chain's CDR3 is CASRIGGGETQYF. The CDR3, as DNA: TGTGCCAGCAGAATAGGGGGAGGGGAGACCCAGTACTTC. V gene TRBV5-6 combines with J gene TRBJ2-5; the D gene is possibly TRBD2 (7 bases). V was clipped by 5 bases and J by 5 bases, with 13 bases between them. Germline V gene lookup returns CDR1 SGHDT and CDR2 YYEEEE. This CDR3 comprises 13 residues.

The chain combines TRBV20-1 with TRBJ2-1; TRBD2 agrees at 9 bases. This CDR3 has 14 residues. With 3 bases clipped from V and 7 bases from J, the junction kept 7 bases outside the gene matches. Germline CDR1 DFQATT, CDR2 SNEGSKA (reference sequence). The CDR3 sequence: CSASISGRNNEQFF. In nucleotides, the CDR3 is TGCAGTGCTAGTATTAGCGGGAGAAATAATGAGCAGTTCTTC.

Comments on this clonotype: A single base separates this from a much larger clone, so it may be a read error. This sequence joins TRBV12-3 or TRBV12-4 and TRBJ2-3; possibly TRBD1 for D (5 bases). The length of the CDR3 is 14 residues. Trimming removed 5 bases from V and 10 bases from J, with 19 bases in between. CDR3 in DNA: TGTGCCAGCAGTCCTCTCCTCAGGGAAGGCGCGCAGTATTTT. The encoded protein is CASSPLLREGAQYF.

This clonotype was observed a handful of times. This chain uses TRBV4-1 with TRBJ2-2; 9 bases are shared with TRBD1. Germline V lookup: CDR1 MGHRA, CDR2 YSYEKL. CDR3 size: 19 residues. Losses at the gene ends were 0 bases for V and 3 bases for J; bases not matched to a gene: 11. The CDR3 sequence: CASSQDHRDRAVDTGELFF. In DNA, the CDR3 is TGCGCCAGCAGCCAAGATCACCGGGACAGGGCGGTGGACACCGGGGAGCTGTTTTTT.

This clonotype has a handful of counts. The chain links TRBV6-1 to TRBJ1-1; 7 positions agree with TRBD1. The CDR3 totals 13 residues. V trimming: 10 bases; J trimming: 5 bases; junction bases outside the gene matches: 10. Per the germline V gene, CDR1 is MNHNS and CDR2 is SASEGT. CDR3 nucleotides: TGTGCCATATGGTGGACAGGAGGGACTGAAGCTTTCTTT. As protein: CAIWWTGGTEAFF.

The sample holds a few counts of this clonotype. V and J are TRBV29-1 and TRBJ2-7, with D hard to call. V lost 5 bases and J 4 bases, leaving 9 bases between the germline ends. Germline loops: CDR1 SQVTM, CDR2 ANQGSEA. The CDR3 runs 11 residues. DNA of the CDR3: TGCAGCGTTTTAAGAGCTTACGAGCAGTACTTC. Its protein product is CSVLRAYEQYF.

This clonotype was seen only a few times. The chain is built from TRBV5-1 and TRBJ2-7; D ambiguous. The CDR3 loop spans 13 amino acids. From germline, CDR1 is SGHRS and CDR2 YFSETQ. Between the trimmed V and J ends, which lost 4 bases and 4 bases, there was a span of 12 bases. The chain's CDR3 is CASSADNLYEQYF. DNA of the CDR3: TGCGCCAGCAGCGCGGATAACCTTTACGAGCAGTACTTC.

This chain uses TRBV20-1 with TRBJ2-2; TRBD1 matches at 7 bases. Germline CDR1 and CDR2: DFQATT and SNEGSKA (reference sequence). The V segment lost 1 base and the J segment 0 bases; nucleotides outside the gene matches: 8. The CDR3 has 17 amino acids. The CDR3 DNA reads TGCAGTGCTAGAGGGCCTTCCGGGACAGCGAACACCGGGGAGCTGTTTTTT. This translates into CSARGPSGTANTGELFF.

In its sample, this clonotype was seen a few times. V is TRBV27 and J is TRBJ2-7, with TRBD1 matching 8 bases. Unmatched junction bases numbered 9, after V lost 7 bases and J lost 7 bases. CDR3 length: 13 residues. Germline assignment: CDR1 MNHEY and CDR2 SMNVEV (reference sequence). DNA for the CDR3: TGTGCCAGCAAATTACAGGGGACAGGTGAGCAGTACTTC. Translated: CASKLQGTGEQYF.

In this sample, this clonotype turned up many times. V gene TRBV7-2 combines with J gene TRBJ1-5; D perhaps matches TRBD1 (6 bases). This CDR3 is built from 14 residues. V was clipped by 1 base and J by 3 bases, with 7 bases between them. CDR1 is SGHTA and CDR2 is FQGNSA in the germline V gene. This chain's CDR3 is CASSLGQVNQPQHF. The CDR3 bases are TGTGCCAGCAGCTTAGGACAGGTCAATCAGCCCCAGCATTTT.

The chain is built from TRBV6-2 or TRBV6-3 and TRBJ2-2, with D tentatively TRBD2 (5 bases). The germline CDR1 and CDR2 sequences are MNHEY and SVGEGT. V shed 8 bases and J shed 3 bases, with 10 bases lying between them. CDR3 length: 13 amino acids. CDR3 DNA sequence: TGTGCCAGCCCCGAGAGGGACACCGGGGAGCTGTTTTTT. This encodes CASPERDTGELFF.

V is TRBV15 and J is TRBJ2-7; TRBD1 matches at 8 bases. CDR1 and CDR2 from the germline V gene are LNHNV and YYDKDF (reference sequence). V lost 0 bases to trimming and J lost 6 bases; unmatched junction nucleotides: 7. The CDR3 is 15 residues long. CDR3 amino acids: CATSRDPGTGSEQYF. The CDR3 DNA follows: TGTGCCACCAGCAGAGATCCGGGGACAGGATCCGAGCAGTACTTC.

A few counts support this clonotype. The CDR3 spells CASSLGGNVKQYF. Written as DNA, the CDR3 is TGTGCCAGCAGCTTAGGAGGGAATGTGAAGCAGTACTTC. The chain combines TRBV7-2 with TRBJ2-7; a possible D gene is TRBD2 (5 bases). Trimming pared 1 base from V and 8 bases from J, leaving 12 bases between. The CDR3 has 13 amino acids. Germline CDR1 is SGHTA and CDR2 is FQGNSA.

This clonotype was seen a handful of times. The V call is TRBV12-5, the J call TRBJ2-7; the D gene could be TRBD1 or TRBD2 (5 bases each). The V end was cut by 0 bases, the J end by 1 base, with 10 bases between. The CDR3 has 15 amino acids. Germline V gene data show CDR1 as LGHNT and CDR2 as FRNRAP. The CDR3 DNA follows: TGTGCTAGTGGTTTGGTGGTTGGGGGATCCTACGAGCAGTACTTC. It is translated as CASGLVVGGSYEQYF.

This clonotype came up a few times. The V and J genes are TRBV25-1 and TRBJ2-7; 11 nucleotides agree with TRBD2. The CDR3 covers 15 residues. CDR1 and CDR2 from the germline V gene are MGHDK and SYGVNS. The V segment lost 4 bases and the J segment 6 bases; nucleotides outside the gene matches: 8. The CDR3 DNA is TGTGCCAGCAGTGCCCCGACTAGCGGGATTACCGAGCAGTACTTC. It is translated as CASSAPTSGITEQYF.